The 31 T cell receptor beta chains below all came from one sample that was sequenced in a study of T cells in Graves' hyperthyroidism and ophthalmopathy. Amplified TCR beta CDR3 regions came from RNA transcripts. The study used the HTBI primer set for a first-round RT-PCR of the TCR CDR3. TCRdb itself ran the multiplex PCR reads through MiXCR, one entry per CDR3 protein. Of hundreds of thousands of distinct CDR3 sequences detected, over 35% appear once; the ten largest clones hold 8.9%. The sequencing sample was made of blood. These receptor sequences come from a young man with Graves' hyperthyroidism.

The CDR3 is CASSQDGTQGTEAFF. The CDR3, as DNA: TGTGCCAGCAGCCAAGACGGGACCCAGGGTACTGAAGCTTTCTTT. The V and J genes are TRBV7-9 and TRBJ1-1; weak D call: TRBD1 (5 bases). Germline CDR1 is SEHNR and CDR2 is FQNEAQ (reference sequence). The CDR3 has 15 amino acids. V lost 5 bases to trimming and J lost 5 bases, with 18 bases between them.

This chain connects TRBV6-5 to TRBJ1-1; D not certain. Germline V gene lookup returns CDR1 MNHEY and CDR2 SVGAGI. Trimming removed 8 bases from V and 6 bases from J, with 13 bases in between. The CDR3 spans 12 residues. The CDR3 region is CASVPGVPEAFF. The CDR3 coding sequence is TGTGCCAGCGTCCCCGGGGTTCCTGAAGCTTTCTTT.

The rearrangement uses TRBV9 and TRBJ2-6; the match to TRBD1 covers 10 bases. This CDR3 is 15 amino acids long. J was trimmed by 11 bases and V by 0 bases; bases with no gene match: 5. Germline lookup yields CDR1 SGDLS and CDR2 YYNGEE. The DNA for the CDR3 is TGTGCCAGCAGCGTAGACGGGACAGGGGACTACGTCCTGACTTTC. This encodes CASSVDGTGDYVLTF.

The chain links TRBV7-8 to TRBJ2-7; D is unresolved. From germline, CDR1 is SGHVS and CDR2 FQNEAQ. Trimming took 6 bases from V and 0 from J, leaving 15 bases between them. This CDR3 contains 15 residues. CDR3 in amino acids: CASRLKHPSSYEQYF. In DNA form, the CDR3 reads TGTGCCAGCAGGTTAAAGCACCCCAGCTCCTACGAGCAGTACTTC.

The sample holds many counts of this clonotype. This chain joins TRBV19 and TRBJ1-2; D is undetermined. The CDR3 extends over 11 amino acids. The V end was cut by 6 bases, the J end by 5 bases, with 7 bases between. Germline-derived CDR1 and CDR2 are LNHDA and SQIVND (reference sequence). CDR3 region: CASRSGYGYTF. DNA of the CDR3: TGTGCCAGTAGAAGCGGGTATGGCTACACCTTC. The full variable domain, rest sourced from reference TRBV19 and TRBJ1-2, is DGGITQSPKYLFRKEGQNVTLSCEQNLNHDAMYWYRQDPGQGLRLIYYSQIVNDFQKGDIAEGYSVSREKKESFPLTVTSAQKNPTAFYLCASRSGYGYTFGSGTRLTVV.

The rearrangement links TRBV7-8 to TRBJ1-4, with 8 bases identical to TRBD1. J lost 8 bases, V lost 5 bases, and 13 bases had no gene match. The CDR3 covers 16 residues. Per the germline V gene, CDR1 is SGHVS and CDR2 is FQNEAQ. CDR3 residues: CASSPEVGRGREKLFF. The CDR3 nucleotides read TGTGCCAGCAGCCCTGAGGTCGGCAGGGGGCGGGAAAAACTGTTTTTT.

The rearrangement links TRBV20-1 to TRBJ2-5; D possibly uses TRBD1 or TRBD2 (5 bases each). Germline V CDR1 and CDR2: DFQATT, SNEGSKA (reference sequence). V was clipped by 5 bases and J by 4 bases, with 17 bases between them. This CDR3 contains 14 residues. The CDR3 reads CSAPDRGEGETQYF. CDR3 nucleotide sequence: TGCAGTGCTCCGGATAGGGGTGAGGGAGAGACCCAGTACTTC.

This clonotype was counted between two and nine times. The genes are TRBV10-3 and TRBJ1-2; D gene ambiguous. The length of the CDR3 is 13 residues. Deletions cut 10 bases from V and 4 bases from J, with 16 bases between. The germline V gene encodes CDR1 ENHRY and CDR2 SYGVKD. Written as DNA, the CDR3 is TGTGCCAGCAGCGCCGACGGCCGCTATGGCTACACCTTC. This codes for CASSADGRYGYTF.

The rearrangement uses TRBV6-5 and TRBJ1-1; D is possibly TRBD1 (6 bases). This CDR3 has 15 amino acids. V was shortened by 0 bases and J by 0 bases, with 8 bases between the two germline ends. Germline loops: CDR1 MNHEY, CDR2 SVGAGI. The CDR3 DNA follows: TGTGCCAGCAGTTACTCTTACAGGGTGAACACTGAAGCTTTCTTT. This gives the protein CASSYSYRVNTEAFF.

The V gene is TRBV6-2 or TRBV6-3, the J gene TRBJ1-1; possible D gene TRBD1, 6 bases. Trimming stripped 6 bases from V and 0 bases from J, with 14 bases between. Germline V gene data show CDR1 as MNHEY and CDR2 as SVGEGT. The CDR3 length is 15 residues. In DNA form, the CDR3 reads TGTGCCAGCAGCCCCGGGACACTCGTGAACACTGAAGCTTTCTTT. It translates to CASSPGTLVNTEAFF.

This clonotype was detected a few times. The chain uses TRBV20-1 and TRBJ1-5, with D tentatively TRBD1 (6 bases). V was clipped by 0 bases and J by 4 bases, with 13 bases between them. CDR1 DFQATT and CDR2 SNEGSKA come from the germline V gene (reference sequence). The CDR3 consists of 15 residues. CDR3 in amino acids: CSARDRTRGNQPQHF. The CDR3 nucleotides are TGCAGTGCTAGAGATCGGACGAGGGGGAATCAGCCCCAGCATTTT.

The chain uses TRBV7-9 and TRBJ1-6; D gene ambiguous. The CDR3 has 15 residues. The germline V and J ends were trimmed by 5 bases and 7 bases, with 15 bases remaining between them. CDR1 and CDR2 from the germline V gene are SEHNR and FQNEAQ (reference sequence). The CDR3 DNA reads as TGTGCCAGCAGCAGCTTCGCAGCGCCCAATTCACCCCTCCACTTT. It encodes CASSSFAAPNSPLHF.

The chain uses TRBV7-8 and TRBJ2-5; 12 positions match TRBD2. This CDR3 has 16 amino acids. V trimming: 4 bases; J trimming: 5 bases; junction bases outside the gene matches: 8. In germline, CDR1 is SGHVS, CDR2 FQNEAQ. CDR3 amino acids: CASSSRTSGARETQYF. CDR3 nucleotides: TGTGCCAGCAGCTCCCGGACTAGCGGGGCTCGGGAGACCCAGTACTTC.

The gene calls are TRBV6-5 and TRBJ1-1; 7 bases are shared with TRBD1. From germline, CDR1 is MNHEY and CDR2 SVGAGI. The V segment lost 2 bases and the J segment 4 bases; nucleotides outside the gene matches: 4. The CDR3 has 14 residues. The CDR3 DNA follows: TGTGCCAGCAGTTACCAACAGGGGAGCACTGAAGCTTTCTTT. This encodes CASSYQQGSTEAFF.

This chain joins TRBV11-1 and TRBJ2-7; D is undetermined. V shed 8 bases and J shed 5 bases, with 22 bases lying between them. CDR3 size: 15 residues. Looked up from germline, CDR1 is SGHAT and CDR2 is FQDESV (reference sequence). The CDR3 loop reads CASEKLRAVLNEQYF. The CDR3 nucleotides read TGTGCCAGCGAAAAACTCCGGGCGGTCTTGAACGAGCAGTACTTC.

The V call is TRBV14, the J call TRBJ1-1; D ambiguous. Germline-derived CDR1 and CDR2 are SGHDN and FVKESK. V was trimmed by 0 bases and J by 3 bases, leaving 5 bases between them. CDR3 size: 13 residues. In nucleotides, the CDR3 is TGTGCCAGCAGCCAAGATAGTGACACTGAAGCTTTCTTT. Protein: CASSQDSDTEAFF.

This clonotype was detected many times. The junction departs from germline at one end; a sequencing error may be responsible. The CDR3 DNA reads TGTGCCAGCAGCGTAGATAGTGGCCAGTACTTC. Protein: CASSVDSGQYF. This chain joins TRBV11-2 and TRBJ2-5; D gene ambiguous. The CDR3 spans 11 residues. CDR1 and CDR2 from the germline V gene are SGHAT and FQNNGV.

This clonotype has ten or more counts. The chain couples TRBV25-1 to TRBJ2-7, with D hard to call. This CDR3 has 16 amino acids. Germline V CDR1 and CDR2: MGHDK, SYGVNS. Trimming cost V 0 bases and J 5 bases, with 17 bases left between them. The CDR3 bases are TGTGCCAGCAGTGAATATTTTCGAGGTACCGTAGACGAGCAGTACTTC. Its protein is CASSEYFRGTVDEQYF.

The chain recombines TRBV24-1 with TRBJ2-7; 8 bases are a match to TRBD2. The CDR3 totals 11 residues. CDR1 is KGHDR, CDR2 SFDVKD, per germline. J lost 9 bases, V lost 7 bases, and 4 bases had no gene match. The CDR3 sequence: CATSGRAAQYF. The DNA for the CDR3 is TGTGCCACCAGCGGGAGGGCCGCGCAGTACTTC.

The chain joins TRBV2 to TRBJ1-6, with TRBD1 identical over 7 bases. The CDR3 length is 16 residues. Per the germline V gene, CDR1 is SNHLY and CDR2 is FYNNEI. The V and J ends lost 8 bases and 3 bases, in that order; junction bases with no gene match: 10. CDR3 in amino acids: CASSQARQGYNSPLHF. CDR3 bases: TGTGCCAGCTCACAAGCCCGACAGGGCTATAATTCACCCCTCCACTTT.

This clonotype was seen more than once but under ten times. The chain links TRBV20-1 to TRBJ2-7, with 16 bases fitting TRBD2. V trimming: 4 bases; J trimming: 0 bases; junction bases outside the gene matches: 6. In germline, CDR1 is DFQATT, CDR2 SNEGSKA (reference sequence). The CDR3 extends over 17 amino acids. The CDR3 nucleotides read TGCAGTGCTAAGGGACTAGCGGGAGGGCCGTTCTCCTACGAGCAGTACTTC. Translated, it gives CSAKGLAGGPFSYEQYF.

This clonotype has only a few counts. The chain combines TRBV2 with TRBJ2-7; TRBD2 aligns across 12 bases. From germline, CDR1 is SNHLY and CDR2 FYNNEI. CDR3 length: 18 residues. J was trimmed by 2 bases and V by 8 bases; bases with no gene match: 16. DNA for the CDR3: TGTGCCAGCGGGGACCTTACTAGCGGGGGGCCCACGACCTACGAGCAGTACTTC. This encodes CASGDLTSGGPTTYEQYF.

The chain employs TRBV10-3 and TRBJ2-7, with no clear D. V was clipped by 4 bases and J by 5 bases, with 3 bases between them. The CDR3 contains 10 residues. Per germline, CDR1 ENHRY and CDR2 SYGVKD. The CDR3: CAISGDEQYF. DNA of the CDR3: TGTGCCATCAGTGGCGACGAGCAGTACTTC.

Notes on this clonotype: The junction differs from germline at one of its ends, possibly a read error. The rearrangement joins TRBV5-1 to TRBJ2-7, with D hard to call. Germline V gene lookup returns CDR1 SGHRS and CDR2 YFSETQ. This CDR3 spans 12 amino acids. This CDR3 is CAGSKSSYELYF. The CDR3 DNA reads TGCGCCGGCAGCAAGAGCTCCTACGAGCTGTACTTC.

This clonotype appeared many times. The rearrangement uses TRBV10-3 and TRBJ1-4; D not certain. There are 15 residues in the CDR3. The V gene's germline CDR1 is ENHRY and CDR2 SYGVKD. Trimming left V 0 bases short and J 6 bases short, with 11 bases between. Here the CDR3 reads CAISESTGSDEKLFF. The CDR3 DNA is TGTGCCATCAGTGAGTCGACGGGGTCAGATGAAAAACTGTTTTTT.

The rearrangement uses TRBV7-9 and TRBJ1-4; 8 bases agree with TRBD1. The germline gives CDR1 SEHNR, CDR2 FQNEAQ (reference sequence). This CDR3 has 13 residues. V lost 8 bases, J lost 7 bases, and 6 bases stayed unmatched. CDR3 sequence: CASRDRTSEKLFF. The CDR3 DNA follows: TGTGCCAGCCGGGACAGGACGAGTGAAAAACTGTTTTTT. Variable domain in full (rest from reference TRBV7-9 and TRBJ1-4): DTGVSQNPRHKITKRGQNVTFRCDPISEHNRLYWYRQTLGQGPEFLTYFQNEAQLEKSRLLSDRFSAERPKGSFSTLEIQRTEQGDSAMYLCASRDRTSEKLFFGSGTQLSVL.

This clonotype was seen ten or more times. The rearrangement links TRBV29-1 to TRBJ2-5; D is possibly TRBD2 (5 bases). Between the trimmed V and J ends, which lost 2 bases and 5 bases, there was a span of 15 bases. This CDR3 comprises 14 residues. Germline lookup yields CDR1 SQVTM and CDR2 ANQGSEA. CDR3 region: CSVESVSAVETQYF. The CDR3 DNA reads as TGCAGCGTTGAATCGGTTAGCGCGGTGGAGACCCAGTACTTC.

This clonotype was picked up many times. At one of its ends the junction is not consistent with the germline gene, which may arise from a read error. V gene TRBV5-1 combines with J gene TRBJ2-5, with TRBD2 identical over 8 bases. Germline V lookup: CDR1 SGHRS, CDR2 YFSETQ. This CDR3 has 14 amino acids. The CDR3 DNA is TGTGCCAGCAGCTTAGCGGGGCCGCAAGAGACCCAGTACTTC. It is translated as CASSLAGPQETQYF.

This clonotype was observed once. A much larger clone lies a single base off, so this may be a read error. The chain employs TRBV2 and TRBJ2-5, with D uncertain. V was trimmed by 6 bases and J by 1 base, leaving 9 bases between them. CDR1 is SNHLY and CDR2 is FYNNEI in the germline V gene. This CDR3 has 13 amino acids. This CDR3 reads CASSVTTQETQYF. CDR3 sequence (DNA): TGTGCCAGCAGCGTTACAACCCAAGAGACCCAGTACTTC.

The genes are TRBV20-1 and TRBJ2-7, with 7 bases fitting TRBD1. Germline values: CDR1 DFQATT, CDR2 SNEGSKA (reference sequence). V shed 3 bases and J 3 bases; nucleotides not matched to a gene: 5. This CDR3 is 13 amino acids long. In DNA, the CDR3 is TGCAGTGCTAGGGACAGGAACGTCTACGAGCAGTACTTC. It specifies CSARDRNVYEQYF.

The chain has TRBV20-1 and TRBJ1-4, with D perhaps TRBD1 (5 bases). From germline, CDR1 is DFQATT and CDR2 SNEGSKA (reference sequence). The CDR3 runs to 15 residues. V lost 0 bases to trimming and J lost 7 bases, with 15 bases between them. The CDR3 protein is CSAREWERGSEKLFF. The CDR3 nucleotides read TGCAGTGCTAGAGAGTGGGAGAGGGGTTCTGAAAAACTGTTTTTT.